The T cell receptor (beta chain) described here comes from a study of T-cell memory formation after mild COVID-19. Study-wide background: The TCR clusters were mostly specific to one donor. The study's findings and limits: Clones shrinking between day 15 and 85 showed a balanced CD4/CD8 split, and those that grew later tilted toward CD4+.

In regard to this clonotype: Its antigen is currently unknown.

The CDR3 spans 12 residues. V was shortened by 6 bases and J by 3 bases, with 8 bases between the two germline ends. Germline assignment: CDR1 ENHRY and CDR2 SYGVKD. From the 5' RACE reads, TCRdb called clonotypes with MiXCR, one entry per CDR3 protein. The sample lists about 260,000 distinct CDR3 sequences; 16% were seen once. Material for sequencing was PBMCs or a T cell subset sorted from them (not recorded which). This clonotype was sampled from a young man who had mild COVID-19 (a few samples of this study predate the infection). Cell type and time point are not known. The rearrangement uses TRBV10-3 and TRBJ1-1; no definite D call. The CDR3 is CAISGRDTEAFF. DNA for the CDR3: TGTGCCATCAGCGGGCGGGACACTGAAGCTTTCTTT.